This TCR beta chain was found in a study of blood T cell repertoires in COVID-19 (dated by TCRdb to the early 2020s). About the study as a whole: Collaborator samples came from the United States, Italy and Spain and covered acute and convalescent phases of COVID-19. The material from the prospective study consisted of cDNA or gDNA derived from T cells, B-cell-depleted T cells, or PBMCs. Subjects who had been exposed to COVID-19, were actively infected with it, or had recovered from it provided the deeply sampled blood TCRbeta repertoires that made up the dataset. The repertoires were released in a freely available public database meant as a resource for research on the immune response to SARS-CoV-2. Samples were obtained from the ongoing ImmuneRACE study (first 160 participants) and from about 1,300 subjects provided by 6 global collaborators. Sample metadata almost always included a de-identified subject ID, COVID-19 status, age in years and sex. Where available, HLA class I and class II types were taken from metadata supplied by the sample provider and were not determined by assay-based typing.

Here is what the overall study found, with its caveats: The amount of clinical and demographic metadata varied by source and participant and was provided uncurated.

The collaborating institutions used their own protocols to collect whole blood in K2EDTA tubes. For TCRbeta analysis, collaborator samples were shipped as frozen whole blood, as isolated PBMCs, or as DNA extracted from either sample type. About this clone itself: The clone's antigen remains unknown. No qualities accompany the bases; no much larger clone lies one base away.

The germline V gene gives CDR1 as ENHRY and CDR2 as SYGVKD. The CDR3 holds 13 amino acids from the cysteine to the phenylalanine. Only the CDR3 portion is preserved as DNA: 39 bases, with reading frame beginning at the first base. V lost 8 bases and J lost 2 bases; the stretch between them is 10 bases long. TCRbeta CDR3 regions were amplified from genomic DNA using the immunoSEQ Assay, a bias-controlled multiplex PCR. Concerning the study's data processing: The number of nucleated cells in each sample was estimated by amplification of reference gene primers within the assay. To quantify the absolute abundance of each unique TCRbeta CDR3 rearrangement, sequence reads were collapsed and filtered. For each sample, productive Simpson clonality was calculated by taking the square root of Simpson's diversity index across productive rearrangements. What TCRdb holds here is the immuneACCESS table cut down to in-frame rearrangements. Part of the clones is not present; checked against another copy, under half of the missing clones reflect an unresolved V gene, and the others are unexplained. V and J calls and clone size are given by that table; D and trimming were obtained from the DNA. The sample yields around 400,000 clones; more than 70% were counted once. 1% to 1.5% of the sample lies in the top ten.

The TCR was taken from a man aged 40-55 years with acute or convalescent COVID-19. The chain joins TRBV10-3 to TRBJ1-5, with the D gene too uncertain to name. Sequencing input: peripheral blood. The CDR3 region reads CAIGEFGNQPQHF. The DNA is TGTGCCATCGGAGAATTCGGCAATCAGCCCCAGCATTTT.